This T cell receptor (beta chain) was captured by sequencing in a study of cytomegalovirus exposure and HLA in healthy donors (dated by TCRdb to about 2017). Background on the whole study: An earlier analysis of approximately 600 of the donors reported 250 to 300 Gb of sequence data and roughly 100 million unique TCR beta sequences from roughly 180 million T cells. An earlier analysis of approximately 640 of the donors applied high-throughput TCR beta sequencing to assess whether each TCR beta V gene segment acted as functional or pseudogenic. Roughly five DR-DQ haplotypes were handled as single units for association and clustering, since linkage in the cohort was strong. In addition to the first cohort of approximately 650 subjects, a separate validation cohort of 100 to 150 different subjects was used. A later genetic analysis took genome-wide SNP genotypes for 398 of the 666 donors and used that subset as a discovery cohort. The study was designed to test whether signatures of past pathogen exposure could be identified by cataloging public T cell receptors. Among the approximately 430 genotyped donors, more than 70% belonged to the genetic ancestry cluster associated with self-reported Caucasian donors. Using immunosequencing, the study profiled T cell repertoires from about 610 subjects and related those repertoires to cytomegalovirus serostatus. A later analysis re-analyzed previously published TCR beta repertoires from roughly 600 donors and added high-resolution HLA genotyping to study TCR occurrence patterns. Typing coverage differed by locus: A, B, C, DRB1 and DQB1 were typed in roughly 629-630 donors, DQA1 in 500 to 550, DPA1 in approximately 610, and DPB1 in approximately 450. Donor age, sex, ethnicity and CMV serostatus were compiled alongside the repertoire data. To predict cytomegalovirus infection status, the study combined high-throughput TCR immunosequencing, statistical association of individual TCRs with disease status, and machine learning. About 300 gigabases of sequencing data and 70 million to 85 million unique TCR sequences were included in an early release covering 550 to 800 HLA-typed donors. Class I and class II HLA loci were covered by the typing at four-digit resolution. Among roughly 400 genotyped donors of the cohort, an average of approximately 240,000 unique TCR beta nucleotide sequences was sequenced per donor, of which about 18% were non-productive. In the later analysis, no new phenotypic data were used to find candidate immune exposures; instead, reliance was placed on TCR beta sequences and their occurrence across donors. Every repertoire in the discovery cohort had been generated on one and the same sequencing platform. General conclusions and limits of the study: The authors suggested that the approach could potentially be generalized to other disease states and immunological phenotypes. The sequencing pipeline was judged likely to have produced a cluster of highly shared sequence variants as a technical artifact. Three of the identified cytomegalovirus-associated TCR beta chains were confirmed in vitro to be specific for cytomegalovirus antigens. Correlated functional status among segregating V segments might be attributable to linkage disequilibrium, but an unknown experimental factor could not be ruled out. Because HLA typing was missing for some donors at each locus, association tests included only the typed subset. According to a later analysis, TCR association rates differed among HLA loci, with DRB1 alleles showing the most associated TCRs and HLA-C alleles showing the fewest. The classifier was reported to diagnose cytomegalovirus status with high specificity and sensitivity in both the original cohort and the validation cohort. In a later genetic analysis, a missense DCLRE1C variant was associated with V-gene and J-gene trimming of TCR beta chains, and the association was replicated in an independent cohort. Sequencing depth was assumed to be roughly uniform across donors in the presence/absence analyses, though that assumption may not hold. Several of the top co-occurrence clusters appeared to be linked to parvovirus B19, influenza, CMV and Epstein-Barr virus, according to a later analysis. A later genetic analysis reported fewer N-insertions in productive TCRs among donors in an Asian-associated ancestry cluster than the approximately 700-donor mean. In an earlier analysis of 587 of the donors, most TCR beta V segments appeared in productive rearrangements about 87% or about 30% of the time, broadly matching IMGT annotations. Some IMGT-functional V segments, including TRBV6-2 and TRBV6-3, could not be told apart with the 87-base-pair reads, so those segments were excluded. The cohort was sequenced for TCR beta chains only, and without alpha or paired-chain data the features that could be detected were limited. Because counts were too low, about 15 rarely observed V segments, including chromosome 9 orphons, were left out of the earlier analysis of a few hundred of the donors. A further reported finding was that TCR beta sequences accurately predicted the HLA-A and HLA-B alleles for most subjects in the first cohort. Assigning TCR associations to individual alleles was difficult when HLA alleles, especially DR and DQ, strongly co-occurred. Specific HLA alleles were associated with 18,000 or so TCR beta sequences at a false discovery rate of 0.05 in a later analysis. In a later analysis, most CMV-associated TCR beta chains were found to appear HLA-restricted, with HLA associations seemingly driven largely by CMV exposure. Compared with equally common non-associated chains, HLA-associated TCR beta chains in a later analysis were more clonally expanded and had lower generation probabilities. Immune exposure information for the cohort was limited to CMV serostatus. A total of 150 or so TCR beta chains were listed by the study as associated with cytomegalovirus. Most TCR sequences were seen in very few donors, while some public TCRs were found in many individuals.

In regard to this clone: Its antigen target is currently unknown. The record has no base qualities; no much larger clone is one base away.

The cohort comprised around 700 healthy bone marrow donors. Cohort members were all nominally healthy when sampled, although unrecorded immune exposures were likely present. The donor tested CMV seropositive and was one of the 289 seropositive cohort members. Each donor provided a peripheral blood sample, and peripheral blood mononuclear cells were used for TCR beta sequencing. Genomic DNA extraction from the blood cell samples was performed with the Qiagen DNeasy Blood Extraction Kit. The library was generated by the immunoSEQ multiplex PCR assay. For the multiplex PCR, a mixture combining 60 forward primers for TCR Vbeta segments and 13 reverse primers for TCR Jbeta segments was used. Amplification of the CDR3 region of rearranged TCR beta genes was performed with a multiplex PCR assay on genomic DNA. On the Illumina HiSeq System, the amplified TCR beta libraries were sequenced as 87-base-pair reads. As for how the authors treated the data: A later analysis counted approximately 76 million unique TCR beta chains across the 550 to 750 repertoires, and 10 million to 11 million of these chains were shared by at least two donors. A nearest-neighbor algorithm error-corrected the raw reads and collapsed the reads into unique sequences, merging closely related sequences to remove PCR and sequencing errors. Alignment of CDR3 sequences to IMGT reference sequences was used to assign V, D and J gene segments. Each retained sequence needed at least a six-nucleotide match to both a V gene segment and a J gene segment. A rearrangement counted as productive if the CDR3 had no stop codons and remained in frame with V and J, and every other rearrangement counted as non-productive. Following IMGT convention, CDR3 was defined as the stretch from the second conserved V-encoded cysteine to the conserved J-encoded phenylalanine. The earlier analysis of fewer than 700 of the donors excluded sequences that lacked an unambiguous match to a single V gene segment. In an earlier analysis of some 590 of the donors, a V segment was called functional when productive rearrangements were above 56.7%, and segregating when the standard deviation between donors exceeded 5%. A statistical classification framework was developed to diagnose cytomegalovirus status using the catalog of TCR beta chain sequences. A later analysis assigned V and J genes by comparing TCR nucleotide sequences with IMGT/GENE-DB human TR gene sequences. In a later analysis, CDR3 sequences and most-parsimonious VDJ recombination scenarios were assigned using the TCRdist pipeline. In a later analysis, every TCR beta chain was defined by the combination of its CDR3 amino acid sequence and its V-gene family, and reads without a unique V-gene family were dropped. As a way to deal with suspected cross-contamination and a sequencing artifact, a later analysis dropped 450 to 600 nucleotide sequences that were highly shared and had low generation probability. In a later analysis, a clonal expansion index was calculated for each public chain from normalized within-repertoire ranks of inferred template counts. A later analysis computed generation probabilities with a VDJ recombination model fitted to out-of-frame rearrangements, and checked the results against IGoR. In a later analysis, hypergeometric tests were used to score TCR-TCR, TCR-HLA and TCR-CMV co-occurrence, with a repertoire-size bias correction applied to TCR pairs. False discovery rates were estimated in a later analysis by permuting HLA or CMV assignments 20 times. In a later analysis, co-occurring TCRs were grouped using DBSCAN, and TCRdist sequence similarity was added for clustering within HLA-allele-positive subsets. For co-occurrence clustering, repertoires with fewer than 30,000 or more than 120,000 public chains were excluded, along with five or six repertoires with anomalous nucleotide sharing. TCRdb obtained this table from immuneACCESS and retained in-frame rearrangements with V and J assigned. These tables miss some clones; where compared with another copy, unresolved V genes account for less than half of the shortfall, and the remainder is unexplained. Clone size and V and J calls were adopted from that table, with D and trimming inferred from the DNA. The table for this sample lists 200,000 to 250,000 clones; approximately 83% of them were counted only once. The ten largest clones capture roughly a tenth of the sample.

Counted from cysteine to phenylalanine, this CDR3 has 14 amino acids. Only the CDR3 part of the read is kept: 42 bases, read in frame from the first base. Deletion took 0 bases off V and 2 bases off J, with a span of 10 bases between the germline ends. The germline V gene (reference sequence) sets CDR1 to GTSNPN and CDR2 to SVGIG. Sequencing input: PBMCs. The TCR originated in a woman in her fifties or sixties in good health and CMV-seropositive. The chain was built from TRBV30 and TRBJ1-1, and TRBD1 may be the D gene, going by 5 matching bases. The CDR3 sequence is CAWSVPGGNTEAFF. The sequenced DNA: TGTGCCTGGAGTGTACCCGGGGGAAACACTGAAGCTTTCTTT. Beyond the CDR3, the reference TRBV30 and TRBJ1-1 genes provide the residues; the full variable domain reads: SQTIHQWPATLVQPVGSPLSLECTVEGTSNPNLYWYRQAAGRGLQLLFYSVGIGQISSEVPQNLSASRPQDRQFILSSKKLLLSDSGFYLCAWSVPGGNTEAFFGQGTRLTVV.